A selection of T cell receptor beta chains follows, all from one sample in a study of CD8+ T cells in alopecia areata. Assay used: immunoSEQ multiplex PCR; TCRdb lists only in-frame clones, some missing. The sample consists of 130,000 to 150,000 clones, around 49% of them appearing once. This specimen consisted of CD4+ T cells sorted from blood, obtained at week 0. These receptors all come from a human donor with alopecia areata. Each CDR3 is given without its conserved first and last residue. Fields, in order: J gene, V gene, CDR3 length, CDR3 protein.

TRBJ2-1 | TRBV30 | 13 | AWSLKRGAYNEQF
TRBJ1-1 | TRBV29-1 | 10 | SAKLGETEAF
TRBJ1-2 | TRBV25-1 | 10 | ASSGRGYGYT
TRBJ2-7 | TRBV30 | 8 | AGGGDAQY
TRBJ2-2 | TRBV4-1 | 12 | ASREDPNTGELF
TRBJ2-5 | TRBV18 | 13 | ASSPGQGQQETQY
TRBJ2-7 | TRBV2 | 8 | ASSDYEQY
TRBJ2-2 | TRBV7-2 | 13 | ASKAPQGRAGELF
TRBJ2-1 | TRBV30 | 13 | AWKPTRTGMDEQF
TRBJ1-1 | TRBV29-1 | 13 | SVEPGRSRRTEAF
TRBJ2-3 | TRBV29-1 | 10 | SSYGGGDTQY
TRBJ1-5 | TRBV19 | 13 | ASSTTGLSNQPQH
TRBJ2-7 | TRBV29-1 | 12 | SVDRGTGGDEQY
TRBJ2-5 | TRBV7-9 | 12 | ASSFRLNQETQY
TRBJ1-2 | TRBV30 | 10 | AWGQTAYGYT
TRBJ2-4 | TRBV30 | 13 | AWSVPGVAKNIQY
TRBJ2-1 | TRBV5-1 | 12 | ASSLTSGGGEQF
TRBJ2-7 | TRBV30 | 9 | AWSSSYEQY
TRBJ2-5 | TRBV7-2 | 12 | ASSFVLAGETQY
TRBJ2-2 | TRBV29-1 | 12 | SGAEAVLTGELF
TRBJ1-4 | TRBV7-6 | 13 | ASSRGYRANEKLF
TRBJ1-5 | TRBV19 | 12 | ASRPQGAGQPQH